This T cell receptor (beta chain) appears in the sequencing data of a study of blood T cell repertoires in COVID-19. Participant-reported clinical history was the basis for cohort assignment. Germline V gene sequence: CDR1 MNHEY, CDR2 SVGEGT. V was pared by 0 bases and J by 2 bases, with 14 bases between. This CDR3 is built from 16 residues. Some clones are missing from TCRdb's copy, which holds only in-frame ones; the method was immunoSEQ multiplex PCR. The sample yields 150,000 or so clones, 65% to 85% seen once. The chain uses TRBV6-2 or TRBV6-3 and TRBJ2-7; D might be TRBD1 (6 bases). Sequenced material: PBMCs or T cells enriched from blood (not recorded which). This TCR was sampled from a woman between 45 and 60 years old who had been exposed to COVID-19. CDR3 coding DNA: TGTGCCAGCAGTTACTCGACGGACAGCAACCCCTACGAGCAGTACTTC. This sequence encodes CASSYSTDSNPYEQYF.